The next 9 T cell receptor beta chains were all read from a single sample in a study of PD-L1 blockade in urothelial cancer. Produced via immunoSEQ multiplex PCR; TCRdb's table is partial and in-frame only. The sample lists tens of thousands of clones; 84% were seen once. Sample time point: pretreatment peripheral blood. Specimen: PBMCs, collected around atezolizumab (anti-PD-L1) treatment. Receptors were obtained from a woman aged 70-85 years with urothelial cancer.

This chain connects TRBV29-1 to TRBJ1-2; no clear D. Germline values: CDR1 SQVTM, CDR2 ANQGSEA. This CDR3 region has 12 residues. Trimming took 0 bases from V and 8 from J, leaving 10 bases between them. CDR3 in amino acids: CSVEDSVAGYTF. The CDR3 DNA is TGCAGCGTTGAAGACTCGGTAGCCGGCTACACCTTC.

This clone was seen only a few times. The genes are TRBV2 and TRBJ2-1; TRBD2 might be the D (5 bases). Germline V gene sequence: CDR1 SNHLY, CDR2 FYNNEI. The CDR3 has 16 amino acids. Trimming pared 3 bases from V and 7 bases from J, leaving 19 bases between. CDR3 nucleotide sequence: TGTGCCAGCAGTGAGGGAGTGTCTCTCAGCGGTAATGAGCAGTTCTTC. It encodes CASSEGVSLSGNEQFF.

The chain links TRBV12-5 to TRBJ2-7, with D possibly matching TRBD1 (6 bases). This CDR3 region has 17 residues. Germline V gives CDR1 LGHNT, CDR2 FRNRAP. The V and J ends lost 1 base and 5 bases respectively, with 21 bases between them. As DNA, the CDR3 is TGTGCTAGTGGTTTGGAAAGAAGCAGGGGCGTTTTGGACGAGCAGTACTTC. Its translation: CASGLERSRGVLDEQYF.

The chain joins TRBV11-2 to TRBJ1-2; D is possibly TRBD1 (5 bases). CDR1 is SGHAT, CDR2 FQNNGV, per germline. Trimming pared 2 bases from V and 0 bases from J, leaving 10 bases between. The CDR3 length is 15 residues. CDR3 in DNA: TGTGCCAGCAGCTTATACGGGACTTCTAACTATGGCTACACCTTC. Amino acids: CASSLYGTSNYGYTF.

This sequence joins TRBV13 and TRBJ2-3; D is unclear. V was pared by 3 bases and J by 1 base, with 11 bases between. The CDR3 contains 15 residues. CDR1 and CDR2 from the germline V gene are PRHDT and FYEKMQ (reference sequence). The CDR3 nucleotides read TGTGCCAGCAGCTTTCGGGTGTTCGGCACAGATACGCAGTATTTT. It encodes CASSFRVFGTDTQYF.

The count of this clone is one. The rearrangement uses TRBV6-1 and TRBJ1-2; D not resolved. Deletions cut 0 bases from V and 5 bases from J, with 19 bases between. The CDR3 spans 17 residues. Germline CDR1 MNHNS, CDR2 SASEGT. The CDR3: CASSEALLAVGSYGYTF. CDR3 nucleotide sequence: TGTGCCAGCAGTGAAGCCCTCCTCGCAGTGGGGAGTTATGGCTACACCTTC.

This chain uses TRBV7-2 with TRBJ2-1; maybe TRBD1 (5 bases). Trimming shortened V by 7 bases and J by 9 bases, and 13 bases separated the two germline ends. Germline V CDR1 and CDR2: SGHTA, FQGNSA. The CDR3 is 12 amino acids. CDR3 DNA sequence: TGTGCCAGCAACCCGAGTAGGGGTGAGCAGTTCTTC. This translates into CASNPSRGEQFF. Variable domain in full (rest from reference TRBV7-2 and TRBJ2-1): GAGVSQSPSNKVTEKGKDVELRCDPISGHTALYWYRQSLGQGLEFLIYFQGNSAPDKSGLPSDRFSAERTGGSVSTLTIQRTQQEDSAVYLCASNPSRGEQFFGPGTRLTVL.

DNA for the CDR3: TGTGCCAGCAGCTTGGCTGGGGGCCGCGAGCAGTACTTC. Translation gives CASSLAGGREQYF. The rearrangement links TRBV11-2 to TRBJ2-7; maybe TRBD1 (6 bases). Germline V gene data show CDR1 as SGHAT and CDR2 as FQNNGV. V lost 3 bases and J 6 bases, leaving 12 bases between the germline ends. The CDR3 consists of 13 residues. The variable domain in full, with the rest retrieved from reference TRBV11-2 and TRBJ2-7, is EAGVAQSPRYKIIEKRQSVAFWCNPISGHATLYWYQQILGQGPKLLIQFQNNGVVDDSQLPKDRFSAERLKGVDSTLKIQPAKLEDSAVYLCASSLAGGREQYFGPGTRLTVT.

The chain's CDR3 is CSVEGRDYEQYF. The CDR3 nucleotides read TGCAGCGTTGAAGGCAGGGACTACGAGCAGTACTTC. The V and J genes are TRBV29-1 and TRBJ2-7; possible D gene TRBD1, 5 bases. The CDR3 is 12 amino acids. The V and J ends lost 1 base and 3 bases respectively, with 7 bases between them. The germline gives CDR1 SQVTM, CDR2 ANQGSEA.